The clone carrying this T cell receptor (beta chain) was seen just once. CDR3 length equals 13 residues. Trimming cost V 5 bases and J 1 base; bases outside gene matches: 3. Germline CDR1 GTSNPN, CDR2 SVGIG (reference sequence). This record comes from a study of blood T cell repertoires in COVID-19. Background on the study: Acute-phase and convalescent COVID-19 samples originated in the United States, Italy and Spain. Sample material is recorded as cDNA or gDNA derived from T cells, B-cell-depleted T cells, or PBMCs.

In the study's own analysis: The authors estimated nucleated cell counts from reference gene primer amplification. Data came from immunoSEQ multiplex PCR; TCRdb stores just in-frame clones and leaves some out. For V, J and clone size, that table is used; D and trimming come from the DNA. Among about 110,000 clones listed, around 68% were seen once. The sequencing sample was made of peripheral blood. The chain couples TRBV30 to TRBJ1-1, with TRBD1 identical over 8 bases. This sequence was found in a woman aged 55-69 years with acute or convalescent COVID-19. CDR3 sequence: CAWDRGGNTEAFF. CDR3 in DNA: TGTGCCTGGGACAGGGGTGGGAACACTGAAGCTTTCTTT.